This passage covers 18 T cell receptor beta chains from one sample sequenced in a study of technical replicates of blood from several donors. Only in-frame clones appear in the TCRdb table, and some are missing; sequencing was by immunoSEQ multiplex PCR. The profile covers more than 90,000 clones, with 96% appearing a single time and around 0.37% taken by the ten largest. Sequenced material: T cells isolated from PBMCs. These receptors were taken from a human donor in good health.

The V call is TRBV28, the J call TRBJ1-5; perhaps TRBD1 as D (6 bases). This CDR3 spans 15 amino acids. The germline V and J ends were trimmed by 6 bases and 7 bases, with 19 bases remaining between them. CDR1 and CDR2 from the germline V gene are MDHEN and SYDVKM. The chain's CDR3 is CASSLPRGRIQPQHF. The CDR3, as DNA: TGTGCCAGCAGCCTCCCCAGGGGTAGGATCCAGCCCCAGCATTTT.

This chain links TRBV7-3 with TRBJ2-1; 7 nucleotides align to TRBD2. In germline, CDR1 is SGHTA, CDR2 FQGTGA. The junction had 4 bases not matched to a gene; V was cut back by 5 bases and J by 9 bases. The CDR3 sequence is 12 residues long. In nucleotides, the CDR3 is TGTGCCAGCAGCCAGACTAGCTTTGAGCAGTTCTTC. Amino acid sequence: CASSQTSFEQFF. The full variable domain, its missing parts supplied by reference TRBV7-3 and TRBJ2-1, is GAGVSQTPSNKVTEKGKYVELRCDPISGHTALYWYRQSLGQGPEFLIYFQGTGAADDSGLPNDRFFAVRPEGSVSTLKIQRTERGDSAVYLCASSQTSFEQFFGPGTRLTVL.

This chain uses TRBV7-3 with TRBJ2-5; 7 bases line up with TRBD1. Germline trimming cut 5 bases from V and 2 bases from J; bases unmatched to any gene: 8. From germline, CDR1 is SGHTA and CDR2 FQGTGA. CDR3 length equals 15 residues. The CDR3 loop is CASSAYRDSQETQYF. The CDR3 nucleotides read TGTGCCAGCAGCGCCTACCGGGACAGTCAAGAGACCCAGTACTTC. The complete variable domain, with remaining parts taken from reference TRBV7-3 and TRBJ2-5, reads GAGVSQTPSNKVTEKGKYVELRCDPISGHTALYWYRQSLGQGPEFLIYFQGTGAADDSGLPNDRFFAVRPEGSVSTLKIQRTERGDSAVYLCASSAYRDSQETQYFGPGTRLLVL.

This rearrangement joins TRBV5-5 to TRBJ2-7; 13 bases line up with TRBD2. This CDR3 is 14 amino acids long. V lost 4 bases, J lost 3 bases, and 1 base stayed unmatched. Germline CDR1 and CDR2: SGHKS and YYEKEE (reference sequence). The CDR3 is CASSRTSGSYEQYF. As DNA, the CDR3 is TGTGCCAGCAGCAGGACTAGCGGGAGCTACGAGCAGTACTTC.

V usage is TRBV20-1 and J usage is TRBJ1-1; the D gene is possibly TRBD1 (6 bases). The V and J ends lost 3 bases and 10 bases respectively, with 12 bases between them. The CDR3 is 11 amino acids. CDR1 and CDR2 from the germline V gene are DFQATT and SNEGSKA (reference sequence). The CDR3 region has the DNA TGCAGTGCTAGTTGGGGGGGCCCAGCTTTCTTT. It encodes CSASWGGPAFF.

This CDR3 reads CAISEGTGDHQPQHF. CDR3 coding DNA: TGTGCCATCAGTGAGGGGACAGGGGACCATCAGCCCCAGCATTTT. The J gene is TRBJ1-5, the V gene TRBV10-3; 10 bases match TRBD1. The CDR3 loop spans 15 amino acids. V dropped 2 bases and J dropped 5; count of bases not matched to a gene: 3. Germline CDR1 reads ENHRY; CDR2 reads SYGVKD.

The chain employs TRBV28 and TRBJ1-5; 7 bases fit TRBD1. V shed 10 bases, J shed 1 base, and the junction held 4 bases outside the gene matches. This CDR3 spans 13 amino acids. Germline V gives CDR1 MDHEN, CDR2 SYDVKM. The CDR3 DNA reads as TGTGCCACCACAGGGGCGAGCAATCAGCCCCAGCATTTT. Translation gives CATTGASNQPQHF.

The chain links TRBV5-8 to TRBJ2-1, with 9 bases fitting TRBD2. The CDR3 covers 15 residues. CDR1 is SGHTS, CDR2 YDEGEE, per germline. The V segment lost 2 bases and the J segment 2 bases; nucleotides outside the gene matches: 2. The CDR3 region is CASSFAGGPYNEQFF. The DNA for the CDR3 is TGTGCCAGCAGCTTCGCGGGAGGGCCCTACAATGAGCAGTTCTTC.

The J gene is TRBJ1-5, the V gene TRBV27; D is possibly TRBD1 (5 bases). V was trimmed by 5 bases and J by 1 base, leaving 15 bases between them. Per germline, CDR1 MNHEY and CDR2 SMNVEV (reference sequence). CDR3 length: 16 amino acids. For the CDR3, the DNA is TGTGCCAGCAGTCGAGCAGGGACTTCGAGCAATCAGCCCCAGCATTTT. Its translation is CASSRAGTSSNQPQHF.

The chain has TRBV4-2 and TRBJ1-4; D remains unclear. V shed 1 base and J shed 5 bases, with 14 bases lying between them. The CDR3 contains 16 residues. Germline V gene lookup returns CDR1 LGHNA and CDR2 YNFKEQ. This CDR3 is CASSQAADAGNEKLFF. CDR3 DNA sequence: TGTGCCAGCAGCCAAGCGGCGGACGCGGGGAATGAAAAACTGTTTTTT.

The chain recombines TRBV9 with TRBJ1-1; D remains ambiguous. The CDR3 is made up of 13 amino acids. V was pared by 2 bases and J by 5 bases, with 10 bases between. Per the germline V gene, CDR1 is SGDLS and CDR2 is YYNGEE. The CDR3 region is CASSVGPGTEAFF. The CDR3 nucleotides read TGTGCCAGCAGCGTTGGGCCTGGGACTGAAGCTTTCTTT.

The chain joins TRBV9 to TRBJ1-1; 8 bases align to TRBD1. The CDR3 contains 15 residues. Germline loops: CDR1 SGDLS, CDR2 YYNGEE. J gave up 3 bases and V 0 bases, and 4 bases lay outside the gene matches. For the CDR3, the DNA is TGTGCCAGCAGCGTAGAACAGGGGGATTACACTGAAGCTTTCTTT. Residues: CASSVEQGDYTEAFF.

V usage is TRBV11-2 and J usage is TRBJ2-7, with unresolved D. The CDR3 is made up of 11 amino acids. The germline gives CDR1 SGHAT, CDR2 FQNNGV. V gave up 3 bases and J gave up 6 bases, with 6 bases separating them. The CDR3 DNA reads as TGTGCCAGCAGCTTGAGTTCCGAGCAGTACTTC. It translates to CASSLSSEQYF.

The CDR3: CASSITGSGANVLTF. In DNA, the CDR3 is TGTGCCAGCAGTATCACTGGCTCTGGGGCCAACGTCCTGACTTTC. The chain uses TRBV7-8 and TRBJ2-6; D unresolved. The germline V gene has CDR1 SGHVS and CDR2 FQNEAQ. Trimming pared 6 bases from V and 0 bases from J, leaving 9 bases between. The CDR3 is 15 amino acids.

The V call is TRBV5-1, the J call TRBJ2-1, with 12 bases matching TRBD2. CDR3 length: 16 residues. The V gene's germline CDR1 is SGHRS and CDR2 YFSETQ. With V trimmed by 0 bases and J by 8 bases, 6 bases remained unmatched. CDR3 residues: CASSLEFLAGGDEQFF. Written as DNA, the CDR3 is TGCGCCAGCAGCTTGGAATTTCTAGCGGGAGGGGATGAGCAGTTCTTC. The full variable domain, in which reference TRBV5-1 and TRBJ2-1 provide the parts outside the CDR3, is KAGVTQTPRYLIKTRGQQVTLSCSPISGHRSVSWYQQTPGQGLQFLFEYFSETQRNKGNFPGRFSGRQFSNSRSEMNVSTLELGDSALYLCASSLEFLAGGDEQFFGPGTRLTVL.

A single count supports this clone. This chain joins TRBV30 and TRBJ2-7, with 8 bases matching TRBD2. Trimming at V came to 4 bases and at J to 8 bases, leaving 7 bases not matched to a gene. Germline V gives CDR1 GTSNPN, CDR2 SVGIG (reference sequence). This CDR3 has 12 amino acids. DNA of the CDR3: TGTGCCTGGAAGGCGGGAGGTTTTAAGCAGTACTTC. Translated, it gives CAWKAGGFKQYF. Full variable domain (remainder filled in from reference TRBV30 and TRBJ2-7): SQTIHQWPATLVQPVGSPLSLECTVEGTSNPNLYWYRQAAGRGLQLLFYSVGIGQISSEVPQNLSASRPQDRQFILSSKKLLLSDSGFYLCAWKAGGFKQYFGPGTRLTVT.

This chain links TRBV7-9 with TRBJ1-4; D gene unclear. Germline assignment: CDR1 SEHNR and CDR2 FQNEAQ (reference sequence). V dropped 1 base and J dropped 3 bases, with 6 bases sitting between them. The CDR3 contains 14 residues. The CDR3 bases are TGTGCCAGCAGCTTAGTCCAGGCTAATGAAAAACTGTTTTTT. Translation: CASSLVQANEKLFF.

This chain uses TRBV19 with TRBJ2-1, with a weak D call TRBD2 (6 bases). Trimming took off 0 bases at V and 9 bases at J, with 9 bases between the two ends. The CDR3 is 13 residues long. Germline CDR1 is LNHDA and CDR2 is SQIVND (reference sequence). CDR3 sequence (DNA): TGTGCCAGTAGTATAGATAGCGGTTCTGAGCAGTTCTTC. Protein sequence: CASSIDSGSEQFF. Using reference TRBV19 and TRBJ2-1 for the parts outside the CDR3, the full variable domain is DGGITQSPKYLFRKEGQNVTLSCEQNLNHDAMYWYRQDPGQGLRLIYYSQIVNDFQKGDIAEGYSVSREKKESFPLTVTSAQKNPTAFYLCASSIDSGSEQFFGPGTRLTVL.